This TCR beta chain was identified in a study of shared clonotypes between healthy human individuals. The CDR3 loop spans 13 amino acids. Germline CDR1 is MNHEY and CDR2 is SVGAGI. J gave up 14 bases and V 4 bases, and 11 bases lay outside the gene matches. The count of this clone is one. The protocol was immunoSEQ multiplex PCR, while the TCRdb copy is restricted to in-frame clones and leaves out a portion. Here the sample spans approximately 720,000 clones, approximately 75% being singletons. The source material was memory CD4+ T cells sorted from blood. Subset given: CD45RA-negative fraction. The chain joins TRBV6-5 to TRBJ2-4, with 7 bases that match TRBD1. The sequence was obtained from a woman younger than 45 in good health. The CDR3 DNA follows: TGTGCCAGCAGTTTGGAACAGGGGCTCGAGAAGTACTTC. This encodes CASSLEQGLEKYF.